Listed below are T cell receptor beta chains from one sample, sequenced in a study of identifying expanded T cells in peripheral blood. Using immunoSEQ multiplex PCR, the repertoire was profiled, and TCRdb retains in-frame clones only, with some absent. The data show fewer than 130,000 clones, more than 85% seen once. The specimen sequenced was blood. Receptors originate from a person between 18 and 75 years old in good health. Each CDR3 is given with its conserved first and last residue. The order of the fields is J gene, clone size, V gene, D gene, CDR3 protein, CDR3 DNA. D genes are given only for firm matches. Expanded clones get a size class; other rows say once, few or many, or leave the size out.

>TRBJ1-4|-|TRBV4-1|-
CASSGRDYSEKLFF
TGCGCCAGCAGTGGTCGGGACTATTCCGAAAAACTGTTTTTT
>TRBJ2-1|-|TRBV7-2|TRBD1
CASAPGTGGSRGYNEQFF
TGTGCCAGCGCTCCCGGGACAGGGGGGTCGAGGGGCTACAATGAGCAGTTCTTC
>TRBJ2-2|once|TRBV23-1|-
CASSLLPEGTGELFF
TGCGCCAGCAGTCTGCTCCCGGAGGGAACCGGGGAGCTGTTTTTT
>TRBJ1-1|-|TRBV18|-
CASSPLSDLQGSEAFF
TGTGCCAGCTCACCACTCTCGGACCTACAAGGCTCTGAGGCTTTCTTT
>TRBJ1-3|-|TRBV2|-
CASILDSSGGDTIYF
TGTGCCAGCATTTTAGACTCGTCTGGGGGTGACACCATATATTTT
>TRBJ2-7|-|TRBV6-6|-
CASSPGGGAGGEYF
TGTGCCAGCAGCCCAGGGGGGGGCGCAGGGGGGGAGTACTTC
>TRBJ1-2|-|TRBV5-4|-
CASSPPRQGLIDGYTF
TGTGCCAGCAGCCCCCCCCGGCAGGGGCTCATAGATGGCTACACCTTC
>TRBJ2-1|once|TRBV27|-
CASTNLHIGGLFF
TGTGCCAGCACCAACCTACATATCGGAGGTCTGTTCTTC
>TRBJ1-2|-|TRBV18|TRBD1
CASSPGGQGGGYTF
TGTGCCAGCTCACCAGGAGGACAGGGGGGCGGCTACACCTTC
>TRBJ2-2|-|TRBV4-3|-
CASSQDRVGELFF
TGCGCCAGCAGCCAAGATCGTGTCGGGGAGCTGTTTTTT
>TRBJ1-4|-|TRBV18|-
CASFTGSGNEKLFF
TGTGCCAGCTTTACAGGGTCTGGAAATGAAAAACTGTTTTTT
>TRBJ2-3|once|TRBV5-1|-
CASSLGGYTSTDTQYF
TGCGCCAGCAGCTTGGGTGGATACACTAGCACAGATACGCAGTATTTT
>TRBJ1-2|-|TRBV7-9|-
CASSLLSSNYGYTF
TGTGCCAGCAGCTTATTAAGTTCTAACTATGGCTACACCTTC
>TRBJ1-6|few|TRBV18|-
CASSPALLPGSPLHF
TGTGCCAGCTCACCAGCCCTTCTCCCTGGGTCACCCCTCCACTTT
>TRBJ2-7|-|TRBV7-9|-
CASSGSFYEQYF
TGTGCCAGCAGCGGCAGCTTCTACGAGCAGTACTTC
>TRBJ1-1|once|TRBV27|TRBD1
CASSRQGVEAFF
TGTGCCAGCAGTCGACAGGGGGTTGAAGCTTTCTTT
>TRBJ1-2|-|TRBV19|-
CASSIALGDYGYTF
TGTGCCAGTAGTATAGCTTTGGGGGACTATGGCTACACCTTC
>TRBJ2-1|-|TRBV14|-
CASSPPTRGARLWGEQFF
TGTGCCAGCAGCCCCCCGACCCGGGGGGCTCGCCTTTGGGGTGAGCAGTTCTTC
>TRBJ2-7|-|TRBV5-6|-
CASSLGSSYEQYF
TGTGCCAGCAGCTTGGGCAGCTCCTACGAGCAGTACTTC
>TRBJ1-2|-|TRBV5-4|-
CASSRASVNYGYTF
TGTGCCAGCAGCCGGGCCTCGGTTAACTATGGCTACACCTTC
>TRBJ1-6|-|TRBV18|-
CASSPYGDINSPLHF
TGTGCCAGCTCACCATACGGGGACATTAATTCACCCCTCCACTTT
>TRBJ2-5|-|TRBV5-6|-
CASSLLGDGRETQYF
TGTGCCAGCAGCTTGTTGGGGGACGGGAGAGAGACCCAGTACTTC
>TRBJ2-7|-|TRBV6-5|-
CASSLKVVYEQYF
TGTGCCAGCAGTCTAAAGGTAGTCTACGAGCAGTACTTC
>TRBJ2-6|-|TRBV6-1|-
CASSGRMAGANVLTF
TGTGCCAGCAGTGGCCGTATGGCGGGGGCCAACGTCCTGACTTTC
>TRBJ2-5|-|TRBV9|TRBD2
CASSPRGAGRIQETQYF
TGTGCCAGCAGCCCCCGGGGAGCGGGGAGAATCCAAGAGACCCAGTACTTC
>TRBJ1-4|-|TRBV4-3|TRBD1
CASSQWTGTNEKLFF
TGCGCCAGCAGCCAGTGGACAGGGACTAATGAAAAACTGTTTTTT
>TRBJ2-7|few|TRBV7-7|-
CASSLDRVGEQYF
TGTGCCAGCAGCTTAGACAGGGTGGGTGAGCAGTACTTC
>TRBJ2-3|-|TRBV7-2|TRBD2
CASSLVGGGLDTQYF
TGTGCCAGCAGCTTAGTCGGCGGGGGTTTAGATACGCAGTATTTT
>TRBJ2-7|once|TRBV25-1|-
CASSSFYEQYF
TGTGCCAGCAGCAGTTTCTACGAGCAGTACTTC
>TRBJ2-1|once|TRBV29-1|TRBD1
CSVPGQAYNEQFF
TGCAGCGTTCCGGGACAGGCCTACAATGAGCAGTTCTTC
>TRBJ1-6|few|TRBV7-2|-
CASSLVARINSPLHF
TGTGCCAGCAGCTTAGTGGCCAGAATTAATTCACCCCTCCACTTT